This entry concerns a single T cell receptor beta chain. These data belong to a study of blood T cell repertoires in COVID-19. Only in-frame clones appear in the TCRdb table, and some are missing; sequencing was by immunoSEQ multiplex PCR. The sample has about 80,000 clones; about four fifths are singletons. Germline loops: CDR1 SGDLS, CDR2 YYNGEE. The CDR3 length is 16 residues. Trimming shortened V by 0 bases and J by 7 bases, and 20 bases separated the two germline ends. This clonotype originated in a human donor in a cohort sampled during active COVID-19. What was sequenced was peripheral blood. The genes are TRBV9 and TRBJ2-7; the D gene is possibly TRBD1 (5 bases). Here the CDR3 reads CASSVGGRALLGEQYF. CDR3 coding DNA: TGTGCCAGCAGCGTAGGGGGCAGGGCCCTTTTGGGGGAGCAGTACTTC.